The 12 T cell receptor beta chains listed next were all sequenced from one sample in a study of blood T cell repertoires in COVID-19. TCRdb's copy holds only in-frame clones and misses some; the assay was immunoSEQ multiplex PCR. Of 390,000 or so clones listed, 83% are singletons. The sequenced sample consisted of PBMCs or T cells enriched from blood (not recorded which). The receptor source for this set is a woman aged 50 to 60 who had recovered from COVID-19.

The J gene is TRBJ1-5, the V gene TRBV7-9; possibly TRBD1 for D (5 bases). Germline V gene sequence: CDR1 SEHNR, CDR2 FQNEAQ (reference sequence). Trimming stripped 0 bases from V and 7 bases from J, with 7 bases between. The CDR3 loop spans 13 amino acids. The CDR3 is CASSLAGGQPQHF. The CDR3 nucleotides are TGTGCCAGCAGCTTAGCGGGGGGACAGCCCCAGCATTTT.

This sequence joins TRBV6-5 and TRBJ1-5, with 8 bases matching TRBD1. The CDR3 runs 15 residues. Germline V gives CDR1 MNHEY, CDR2 SVGAGI. The J segment lost 9 bases and the V segment lost 0 bases, leaving 7 bases of the junction unmatched. The CDR3 DNA sequence: TGTGCCAGCAGTTACTCGACACAGGGGGAAGGGCCCCAGCATTTT. It specifies CASSYSTQGEGPQHF.

V usage is TRBV14 and J usage is TRBJ2-1; perhaps TRBD2 as D (6 bases). The CDR3 runs to 16 residues. From germline, CDR1 is SGHDN and CDR2 FVKESK. Between the trimmed V and J ends, which lost 1 base and 4 bases, there was a span of 14 bases. The CDR3 here is CASSQGGAGRYNEQFF. The CDR3 region has the DNA TGTGCCAGCAGCCAAGGGGGAGCGGGCAGATACAATGAGCAGTTCTTC.

The rearrangement links TRBV4-2 to TRBJ2-6; TRBD2 is a possible D gene (6 bases). CDR1 is LGHNA, CDR2 YNFKEQ, per germline. The V gene lost 0 bases and the J gene lost 2 bases, with 17 bases spanning the gap. The CDR3 covers 19 residues. The CDR3 DNA reads as TGTGCCAGCAGCCAAGACTCGTTGCGGGGCTCCGCTGGGGCCAACGTCCTGACTTTC. Translation gives CASSQDSLRGSAGANVLTF.

The chain joins TRBV5-5 to TRBJ2-5; the D gene is possibly TRBD1 (6 bases). The CDR3 sequence is 15 residues long. Germline V gives CDR1 SGHKS, CDR2 YYEKEE (reference sequence). V lost 0 bases and J 1 base, leaving 10 bases between the germline ends. DNA for the CDR3: TGTGCCAGCAGCTTGGGCTGGGGGCCCCAAGAGACCCAGTACTTC. This codes for CASSLGWGPQETQYF. Full variable domain (outside the CDR3, taken from reference TRBV5-5 and TRBJ2-5): DAGVTQSPTHLIKTRGQQVTLRCSPISGHKSVSWYQQVLGQGPQFIFQYYEKEERGRGNFPDRFSARQFPNYSSELNVNALLLGDSALYLCASSLGWGPQETQYFGPGTRLLVL.

V is TRBV5-8 and J is TRBJ1-2; a possible D gene is TRBD1 (5 bases). This CDR3 has 15 amino acids. V lost 0 bases and J lost 1, with 10 bases in between. Germline assignment: CDR1 SGHTS and CDR2 YDEGEE. CDR3 protein: CASSLVTEINYGYTF. DNA of the CDR3: TGTGCCAGCAGCTTGGTGACAGAGATTAACTATGGCTACACCTTC.

This clone was detected a few times. J is TRBJ1-5 and V is TRBV28; D is undetermined. Trimming cost V 6 bases and J 2 bases, with 8 bases left between them. CDR1 and CDR2 (germline): MDHEN, SYDVKM. The CDR3 consists of 13 residues. The CDR3 is CASRTRGNQPQHF. CDR3 sequence (DNA): TGTGCCAGCAGGACTCGAGGCAATCAGCCCCAGCATTTT.

The DNA of the CDR3 is TGTGCCGGCGAGACAGGGGTCTCCTACGAGCAGTACTTC. It encodes CAGETGVSYEQYF. The rearrangement uses TRBV7-9 and TRBJ2-7; 8 bases match TRBD1. The CDR3 has 13 residues. J gave up 0 bases and V 11 bases, and 6 bases lay outside the gene matches. The germline gives CDR1 SEHNR, CDR2 FQNEAQ (reference sequence).

The genes are TRBV27 and TRBJ1-1, with D unresolved. Germline lookup yields CDR1 MNHEY and CDR2 SMNVEV (reference sequence). V lost 4 bases to trimming and J lost 5 bases, with 11 bases between them. The CDR3 is 13 amino acids. The CDR3 DNA follows: TGTGCCAGCAGTTATGGTTCGGGGACTGAAGCTTTCTTT. Its protein is CASSYGSGTEAFF.

With respect to this clone: This same CDR3 is encoded by further DNA sequences in the sample. This chain uses TRBV6-2 or TRBV6-3 with TRBJ1-5, with D hard to call. Germline-derived CDR1 and CDR2 are MNHEY and SVGEGT. This CDR3 spans 14 amino acids. V was shortened by 4 bases and J by 1 base, with 8 bases between the two germline ends. The CDR3 DNA follows: TGTGCCAGCAGTTCTCCGGGGAGCAATCAGCCCCAGCATTTT. Translated, it gives CASSSPGSNQPQHF.

The chain recombines TRBV5-1 with TRBJ1-4, with TRBD1 identical over 7 bases. Per germline, CDR1 SGHRS and CDR2 YFSETQ. The CDR3 sequence is 16 residues long. V shed 2 bases and J 4 bases; nucleotides not matched to a gene: 8. CDR3 sequence reads: CASSFGRGSHNEKLFF. In nucleotides, the CDR3 is TGCGCCAGCAGCTTTGGCAGGGGGAGCCATAATGAAAAACTGTTTTTT.

DNA of the CDR3: TGTGCCAGCAGCTTTACTAGCGGGACCACCTACGAGCAGTACTTC. This gives the protein CASSFTSGTTYEQYF. The chain joins TRBV7-9 to TRBJ2-7; 10 positions match TRBD2. Per germline, CDR1 SEHNR and CDR2 FQNEAQ (reference sequence). Germline trimming cut 3 bases from V and 2 bases from J; bases unmatched to any gene: 4. The CDR3 totals 15 residues.